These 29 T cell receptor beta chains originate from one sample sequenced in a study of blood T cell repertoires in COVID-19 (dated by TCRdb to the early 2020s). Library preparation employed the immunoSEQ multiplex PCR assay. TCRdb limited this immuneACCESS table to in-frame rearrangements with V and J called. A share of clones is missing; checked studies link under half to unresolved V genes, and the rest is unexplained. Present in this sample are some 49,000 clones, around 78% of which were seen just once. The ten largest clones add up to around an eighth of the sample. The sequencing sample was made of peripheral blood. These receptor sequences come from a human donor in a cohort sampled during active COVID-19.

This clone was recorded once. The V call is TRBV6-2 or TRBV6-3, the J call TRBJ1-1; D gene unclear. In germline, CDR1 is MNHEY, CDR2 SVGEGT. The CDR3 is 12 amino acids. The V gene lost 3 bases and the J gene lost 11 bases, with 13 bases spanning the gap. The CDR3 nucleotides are TGTGCCAGCAGTTATAGGTCGTCAGCGGCTTTCTTT. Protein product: CASSYRSSAAFF.

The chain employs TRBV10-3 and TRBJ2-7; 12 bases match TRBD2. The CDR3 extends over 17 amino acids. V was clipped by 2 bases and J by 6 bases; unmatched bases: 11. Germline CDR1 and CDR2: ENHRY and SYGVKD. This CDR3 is CAISEPSGGVRDVEQYF. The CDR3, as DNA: TGTGCCATCAGTGAGCCTAGCGGGGGGGTAAGGGACGTCGAGCAGTACTTC.

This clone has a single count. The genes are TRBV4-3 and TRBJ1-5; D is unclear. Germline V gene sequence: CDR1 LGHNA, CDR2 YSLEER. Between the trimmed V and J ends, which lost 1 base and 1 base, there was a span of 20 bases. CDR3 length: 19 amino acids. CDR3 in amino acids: CASSQVYPRSAESNQPQHF. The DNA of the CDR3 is TGCGCCAGCAGCCAAGTTTACCCGAGGAGCGCCGAAAGCAATCAGCCCCAGCATTTT.

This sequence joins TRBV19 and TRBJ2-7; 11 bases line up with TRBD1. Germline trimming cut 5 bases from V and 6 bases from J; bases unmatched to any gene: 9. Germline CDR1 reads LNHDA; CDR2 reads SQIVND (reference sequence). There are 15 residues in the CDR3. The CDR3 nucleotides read TGTGCCAGTAGTTCCCTTGGACAGGGGGCTGGCGAGCAGTACTTC. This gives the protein CASSSLGQGAGEQYF.

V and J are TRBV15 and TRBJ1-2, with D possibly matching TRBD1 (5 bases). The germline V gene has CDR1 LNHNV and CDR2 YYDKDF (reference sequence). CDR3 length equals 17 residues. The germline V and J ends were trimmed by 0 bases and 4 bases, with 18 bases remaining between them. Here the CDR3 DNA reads TGTGCCACCAGCAGAGATCGGGGTTACGGGGGTAGCTATGGCTACACCTTC. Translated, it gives CATSRDRGYGGSYGYTF.

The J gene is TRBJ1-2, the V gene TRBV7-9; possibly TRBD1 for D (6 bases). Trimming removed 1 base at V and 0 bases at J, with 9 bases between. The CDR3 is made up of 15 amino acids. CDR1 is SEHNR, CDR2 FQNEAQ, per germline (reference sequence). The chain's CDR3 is CASSLGTATNYGYTF. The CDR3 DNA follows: TGTGCCAGCAGCTTAGGGACAGCAACTAACTATGGCTACACCTTC.

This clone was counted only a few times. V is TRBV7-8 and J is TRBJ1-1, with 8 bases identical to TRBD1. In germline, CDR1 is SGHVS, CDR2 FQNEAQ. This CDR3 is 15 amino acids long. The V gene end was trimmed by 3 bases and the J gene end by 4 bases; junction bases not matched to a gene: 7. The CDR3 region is CASSFDRGSGTEAFF. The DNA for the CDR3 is TGTGCCAGCAGCTTCGACAGGGGTAGCGGCACTGAAGCTTTCTTT.

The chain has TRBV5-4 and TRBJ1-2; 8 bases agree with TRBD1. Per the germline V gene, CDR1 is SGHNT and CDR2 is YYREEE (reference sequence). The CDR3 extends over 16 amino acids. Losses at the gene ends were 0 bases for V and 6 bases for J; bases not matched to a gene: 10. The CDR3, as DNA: TGTGCCAGCAGCTTGGGAGCGGCAGGGGGCTCGGATGGCTACACCTTC. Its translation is CASSLGAAGGSDGYTF.

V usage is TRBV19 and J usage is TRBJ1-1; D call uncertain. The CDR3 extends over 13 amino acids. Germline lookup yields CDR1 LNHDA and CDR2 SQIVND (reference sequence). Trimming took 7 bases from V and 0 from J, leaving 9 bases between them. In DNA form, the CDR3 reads TGTGCCAGTAAATACCAGTTGAACACTGAAGCTTTCTTT. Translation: CASKYQLNTEAFF.

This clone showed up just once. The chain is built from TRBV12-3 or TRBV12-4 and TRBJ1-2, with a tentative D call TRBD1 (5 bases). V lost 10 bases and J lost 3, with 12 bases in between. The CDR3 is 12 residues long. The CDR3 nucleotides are TGTGCCACCAGCAGGGATTACTATGGCTACACCTTC. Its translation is CATSRDYYGYTF.

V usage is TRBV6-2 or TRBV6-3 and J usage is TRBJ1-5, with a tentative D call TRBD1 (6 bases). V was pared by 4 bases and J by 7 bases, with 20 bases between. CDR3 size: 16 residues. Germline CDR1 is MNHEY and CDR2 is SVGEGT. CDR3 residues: CASSSDTGLRPQPQHF. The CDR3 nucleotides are TGTGCCAGCAGTTCAGATACAGGGTTGCGTCCCCAGCCCCAGCATTTT.

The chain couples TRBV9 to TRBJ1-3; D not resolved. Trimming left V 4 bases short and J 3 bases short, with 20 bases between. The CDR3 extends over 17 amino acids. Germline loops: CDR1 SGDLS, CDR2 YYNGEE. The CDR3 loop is CASSFQTGRNHGNTIYF. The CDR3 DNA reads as TGTGCCAGCAGCTTCCAGACCGGGAGGAACCATGGAAACACCATATATTTT. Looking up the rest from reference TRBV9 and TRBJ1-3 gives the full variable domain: DSGVTQTPKHLITATGQRVTLRCSPRSGDLSVYWYQQSLDQGLQFLIQYYNGEERAKGNILERFSAQQFPDLHSELNLSSLELGDSALYFCASSFQTGRNHGNTIYFGEGSWLTVV.

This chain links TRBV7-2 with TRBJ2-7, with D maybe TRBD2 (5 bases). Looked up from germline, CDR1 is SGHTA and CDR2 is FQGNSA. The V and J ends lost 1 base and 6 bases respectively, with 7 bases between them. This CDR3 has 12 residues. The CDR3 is CASSLERVEQYF. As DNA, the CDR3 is TGTGCCAGCAGCTTAGAGAGGGTCGAGCAGTACTTC.

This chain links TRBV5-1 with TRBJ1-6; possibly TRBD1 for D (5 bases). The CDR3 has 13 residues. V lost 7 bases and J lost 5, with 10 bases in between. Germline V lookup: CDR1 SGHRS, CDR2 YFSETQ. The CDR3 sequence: CASGQQDNSPLHF. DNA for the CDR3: TGCGCCAGCGGTCAACAGGATAATTCACCCCTCCACTTT.

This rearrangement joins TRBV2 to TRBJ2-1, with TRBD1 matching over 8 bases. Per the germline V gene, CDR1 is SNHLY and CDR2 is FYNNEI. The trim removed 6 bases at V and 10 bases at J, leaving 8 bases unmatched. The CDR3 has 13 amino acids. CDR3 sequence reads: CASRGQGAREQFF. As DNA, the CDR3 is TGTGCCAGCAGGGGGCAGGGGGCGCGGGAGCAGTTCTTC.

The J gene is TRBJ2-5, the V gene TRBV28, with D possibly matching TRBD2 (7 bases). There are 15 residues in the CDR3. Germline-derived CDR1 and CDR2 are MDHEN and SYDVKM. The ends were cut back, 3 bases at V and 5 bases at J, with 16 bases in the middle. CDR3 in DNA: TGTGCCAGCAGTTTCTCTGAGGGGGGAGGGGAGACCCAGTACTTC. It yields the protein CASSFSEGGGETQYF.

CDR3 coding DNA: TGTGCCAGCAGCAAAAAACCCGCCCGAGGGCTCTGCGAGCAGTACTTC. Residues: CASSKKPARGLCEQYF. The rearrangement uses TRBV21-1 and TRBJ2-7; the D segment call TRBD2 is taken from the table without a DNA check. TRBV21-1 is classified as a pseudogene. The CDR3 consists of 16 residues.

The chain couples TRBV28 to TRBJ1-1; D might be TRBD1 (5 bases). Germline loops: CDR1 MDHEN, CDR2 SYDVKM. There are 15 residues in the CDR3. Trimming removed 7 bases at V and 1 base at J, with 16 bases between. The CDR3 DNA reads TGTGCCAGCACCGCCCCGAAAGGGGCGAACACTGAAGCTTTCTTT. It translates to CASTAPKGANTEAFF.

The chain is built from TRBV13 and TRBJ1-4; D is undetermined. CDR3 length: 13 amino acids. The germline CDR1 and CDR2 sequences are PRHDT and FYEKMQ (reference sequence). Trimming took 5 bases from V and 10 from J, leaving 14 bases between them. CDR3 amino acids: CASSLYRGGKLFF. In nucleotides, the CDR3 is TGTGCCAGCAGCCTCTACCGGGGAGGAAAACTGTTTTTT.

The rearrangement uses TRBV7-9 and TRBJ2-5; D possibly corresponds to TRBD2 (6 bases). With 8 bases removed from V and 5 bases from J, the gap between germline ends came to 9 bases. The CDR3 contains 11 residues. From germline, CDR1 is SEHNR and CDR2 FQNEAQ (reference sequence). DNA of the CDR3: TGTGCCAGCGGTGCGGGGGAGACCCAGTACTTC. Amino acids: CASGAGETQYF.

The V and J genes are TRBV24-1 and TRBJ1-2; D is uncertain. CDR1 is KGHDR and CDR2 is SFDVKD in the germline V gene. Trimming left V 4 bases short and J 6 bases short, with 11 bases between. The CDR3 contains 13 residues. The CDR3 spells CATSDSGIDGYTF. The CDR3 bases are TGTGCCACCAGTGACTCCGGGATCGATGGCTACACCTTC.

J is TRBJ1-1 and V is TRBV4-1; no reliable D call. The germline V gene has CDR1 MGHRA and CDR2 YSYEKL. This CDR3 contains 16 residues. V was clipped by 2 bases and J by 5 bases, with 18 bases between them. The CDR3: CASSQPNMPGLTEAFF. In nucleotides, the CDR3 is TGCGCCAGCAGCCAACCTAACATGCCAGGACTGACTGAAGCTTTCTTT.

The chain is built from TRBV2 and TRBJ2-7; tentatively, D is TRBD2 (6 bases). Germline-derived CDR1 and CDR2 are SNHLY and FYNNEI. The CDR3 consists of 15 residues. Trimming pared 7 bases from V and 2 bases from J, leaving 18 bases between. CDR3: CASTLGTYNTYEQYF. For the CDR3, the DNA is TGTGCCAGCACCCTAGGGACTTATAACACCTACGAGCAGTACTTC.

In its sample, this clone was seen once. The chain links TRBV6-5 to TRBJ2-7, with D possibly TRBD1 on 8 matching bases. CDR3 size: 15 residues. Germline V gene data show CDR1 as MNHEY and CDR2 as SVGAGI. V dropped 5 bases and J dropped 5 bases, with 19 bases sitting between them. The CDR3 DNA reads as TGTGCCAGCAGTATCCGGACAGGGAGGGTCCACGAGCAGTACTTC. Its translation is CASSIRTGRVHEQYF.

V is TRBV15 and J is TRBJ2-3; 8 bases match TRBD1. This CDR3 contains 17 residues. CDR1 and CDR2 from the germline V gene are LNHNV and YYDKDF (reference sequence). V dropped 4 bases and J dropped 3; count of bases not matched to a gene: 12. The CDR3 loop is CATSIPFGTGLTDTQYF. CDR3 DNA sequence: TGTGCCACCAGCATTCCCTTCGGGACAGGATTAACAGATACGCAGTATTTT.

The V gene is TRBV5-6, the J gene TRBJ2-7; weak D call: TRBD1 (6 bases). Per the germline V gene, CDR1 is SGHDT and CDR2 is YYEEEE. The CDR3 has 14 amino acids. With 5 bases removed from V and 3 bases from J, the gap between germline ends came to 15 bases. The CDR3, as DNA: TGTGCCAGCAGGCTTAGGGGGTCTATCTACGAGCAGTACTTC. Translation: CASRLRGSIYEQYF. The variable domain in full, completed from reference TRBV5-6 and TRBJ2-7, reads DAGVTQSPTHLIKTRGQQVTLRCSPKSGHDTVSWYQQALGQGPQFIFQYYEEEERQRGNFPDRFSGHQFPNYSSELNVNALLLGDSALYLCASRLRGSIYEQYFGPGTRLTVT.

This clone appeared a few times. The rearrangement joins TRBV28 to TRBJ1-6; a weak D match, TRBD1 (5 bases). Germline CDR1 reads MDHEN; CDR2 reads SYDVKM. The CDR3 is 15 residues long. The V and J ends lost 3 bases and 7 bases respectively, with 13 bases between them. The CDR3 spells CASSLRQPGNSPLHF. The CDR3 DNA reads TGTGCCAGCAGTTTGCGGCAGCCAGGGAATTCACCCCTCCACTTT.

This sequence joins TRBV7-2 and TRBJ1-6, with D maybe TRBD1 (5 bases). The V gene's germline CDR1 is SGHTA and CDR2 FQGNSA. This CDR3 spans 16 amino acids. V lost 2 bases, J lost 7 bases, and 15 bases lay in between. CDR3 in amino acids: CASSLSRQQQNSPLHF. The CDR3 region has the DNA TGTGCCAGCAGCTTATCCCGACAGCAACAGAATTCACCCCTCCACTTT.

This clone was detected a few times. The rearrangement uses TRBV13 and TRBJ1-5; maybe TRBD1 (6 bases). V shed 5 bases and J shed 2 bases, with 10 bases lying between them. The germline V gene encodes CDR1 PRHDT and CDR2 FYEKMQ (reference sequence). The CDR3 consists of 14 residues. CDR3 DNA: TGTGCCAGCAGCATGGGACAACGCAATCAGCCCCAGCATTTT. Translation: CASSMGQRNQPQHF.